The 26 T cell receptor beta chains below were found in one sample sequenced in a study of shared clonotypes between healthy human individuals. Generated by immunoSEQ multiplex PCR, the TCRdb table keeps only in-frame clones and is missing some. The sample consists of some 1,600,000 clones, approximately 98% of them appearing once. Specimen: naive CD4+ T cells sorted from blood. The subset here: CD45RA+ positively selected. The receptors stem from a man aged 25 to 40 in good health.

The chain links TRBV19 to TRBJ2-3; D unresolved. The CDR3 has 15 amino acids. The germline V gene encodes CDR1 LNHDA and CDR2 SQIVND (reference sequence). The ends were cut back, 3 bases at V and 0 bases at J, with 10 bases in the middle. This CDR3 is CASSILAISTDTQYF. The CDR3 bases are TGTGCCAGTAGTATTTTGGCGATTAGCACAGATACGCAGTATTTT. The entire variable domain, with the rest obtained from reference TRBV19 and TRBJ2-3, is as follows: DGGITQSPKYLFRKEGQNVTLSCEQNLNHDAMYWYRQDPGQGLRLIYYSQIVNDFQKGDIAEGYSVSREKKESFPLTVTSAQKNPTAFYLCASSILAISTDTQYFGPGTRLTVL.

This clone was seen just once. J is TRBJ1-4 and V is TRBV15, with D tentatively TRBD1 (5 bases). Germline V gene sequence: CDR1 LNHNV, CDR2 YYDKDF (reference sequence). V was clipped by 5 bases and J by 6 bases, with 16 bases between them. This CDR3 comprises 15 residues. The CDR3 coding sequence is TGTGCCACCAGCGCGGGGGAGGGAGGGCATGAAAAACTGTTTTTT. Its protein is CATSAGEGGHEKLFF.

The chain is built from TRBV4-2 and TRBJ2-6; the D is unclear. The CDR3 loop spans 19 amino acids. Trimming left V 5 bases short and J 4 bases short, with 24 bases between. The germline V gene has CDR1 LGHNA and CDR2 YNFKEQ. The CDR3 DNA reads TGTGCCAGCAGCAAAAGTGGTAGGCTCGACGGTTCCGGGGCCAACGTCCTGACTTTC. This sequence encodes CASSKSGRLDGSGANVLTF.

This chain uses TRBV11-2 with TRBJ2-7; D is uncertain. V was pared by 0 bases and J by 0 bases, with 9 bases between. The germline gives CDR1 SGHAT, CDR2 FQNNGV. This CDR3 region has 15 residues. The CDR3 nucleotides read TGTGCCAGCAGCTTAGAGCCGACTTTCTCCTACGAGCAGTACTTC. Its protein is CASSLEPTFSYEQYF.

The chain couples TRBV9 to TRBJ2-7, with 9 bases aligning to TRBD2. CDR1 is SGDLS, CDR2 YYNGEE, per germline. V lost 2 bases to trimming and J lost 5 bases; unmatched junction nucleotides: 2. The CDR3 contains 13 residues. The chain's CDR3 is CASSVAGGHEQYF. The DNA of the CDR3 is TGTGCCAGCAGCGTTGCGGGAGGGCACGAGCAGTACTTC.

V is TRBV6-1 and J is TRBJ2-5; unclear D gene. V lost 5 bases and J 1 base, leaving 8 bases between the germline ends. Looked up from germline, CDR1 is MNHNS and CDR2 is SASEGT. The CDR3 has 13 amino acids. CDR3 region: CASSNGPQETQYF. Written as DNA, the CDR3 is TGTGCCAGCAGTAATGGACCCCAAGAGACCCAGTACTTC.

The chain uses TRBV5-6 and TRBJ1-3; no clear D. Germline V lookup: CDR1 SGHDT, CDR2 YYEEEE. There are 14 residues in the CDR3. Trimming left V 4 bases short and J 2 bases short, with 10 bases between. DNA of the CDR3: TGTGCCAGCAGCGGTTCGTCCGCTGGAAACACCATATATTTT. It yields the protein CASSGSSAGNTIYF.

Concerning this clone itself: The same CDR3 can be traced to other DNA sequences in this sample. The rearrangement joins TRBV7-9 to TRBJ2-1; D remains unclear. CDR1 SEHNR and CDR2 FQNEAQ come from the germline V gene (reference sequence). The V end lost 2 bases, the J end lost 2 bases, and 7 bases lay between the germline ends. The CDR3 extends over 14 amino acids. The CDR3 bases are TGTGCCAGCAGCTTAAAGGACGCCTACAATGAGCAGTTCTTC. It specifies CASSLKDAYNEQFF.

The chain is built from TRBV20-1 and TRBJ2-6, with a possible D match to TRBD1 (5 bases). Germline V gene sequence: CDR1 DFQATT, CDR2 SNEGSKA (reference sequence). Trimming removed 2 bases from V and 12 bases from J, with 8 bases in between. The CDR3 loop spans 11 amino acids. CDR3 DNA: TGCAGTGCTAGACAGGGCCTCGTCCTGACTTTC. As protein: CSARQGLVLTF.

This clone was counted once. The rearrangement uses TRBV28 and TRBJ1-3, with 9 bases that match TRBD1. The CDR3 extends over 15 amino acids. Germline loops: CDR1 MDHEN, CDR2 SYDVKM. The ends lost 5 bases at V and 2 bases at J; junction bases unmatched: 4. The CDR3 protein is CASSKTGGTGNTIYF. For the CDR3, the DNA is TGTGCCAGCAGTAAGACAGGGGGAACTGGAAACACCATATATTTT. Looking up the rest from reference TRBV28 and TRBJ1-3 gives the full variable domain: DVKVTQSSRYLVKRTGEKVFLECVQDMDHENMFWYRQDPGLGLRLIYFSYDVKMKEKGDIPEGYSVSREKKERFSLILESASTNQTSMYLCASSKTGGTGNTIYFGEGSWLTVV.

This clone was counted once. The chain is built from TRBV5-1 and TRBJ2-2, with TRBD1 matching 10 bases. Trimming took 1 base from V and 6 from J; bases not matched to a gene: 12. This CDR3 comprises 18 residues. Germline-derived CDR1 and CDR2 are SGHRS and YFSETQ. This CDR3 is CASSLPPDRGFIAGELFF. The CDR3, as DNA: TGCGCCAGCAGCTTGCCCCCGGACAGGGGGTTCATAGCCGGGGAGCTGTTTTTT.

The gene calls are TRBV5-4 and TRBJ2-3, with TRBD2 as a possible D gene (6 bases). Germline CDR1 is SGHNT and CDR2 is YYREEE (reference sequence). Trimming pared 4 bases from V and 4 bases from J, leaving 13 bases between. This CDR3 is built from 14 residues. CDR3 bases: TGTGCCAGCAGCGTTGGGGGAGGTTCAGATACGCAGTATTTT. It yields the protein CASSVGGGSDTQYF.

As concerns this clone: This specimen includes other DNA sequences encoding the same CDR3. The chain uses TRBV5-4 and TRBJ2-7, with TRBD2 matching over 9 bases. The CDR3 is 14 amino acids. Germline-derived CDR1 and CDR2 are SGHNT and YYREEE (reference sequence). The trim removed 1 base at V and 4 bases at J, leaving 3 bases unmatched. Written as DNA, the CDR3 is TGTGCCAGCAGCTTGAGTAGCGGGAGTTACGAGCAGTACTTC. The encoded protein is CASSLSSGSYEQYF.

V is TRBV29-1 and J is TRBJ2-2, with 9 positions matching TRBD1. Trimming cost V 7 bases and J 0 bases; bases outside gene matches: 3. Per germline, CDR1 SQVTM and CDR2 ANQGSEA. The CDR3 extends over 14 amino acids. CDR3 DNA: TGCAGCGCCGGACAGGGGTCGAACACCGGGGAGCTGTTTTTT. Translated: CSAGQGSNTGELFF.

The J gene is TRBJ2-5, the V gene TRBV9; D not certain. The CDR3 is made up of 13 amino acids. V lost 4 bases to trimming and J lost 5 bases, with 12 bases between them. Germline V CDR1 and CDR2: SGDLS, YYNGEE. CDR3 region: CASSYFDGETQYF. For the CDR3, the DNA is TGTGCCAGCAGCTACTTTGATGGGGAGACCCAGTACTTC. Filled out from reference TRBV9 and TRBJ2-5, the complete variable domain reads DSGVTQTPKHLITATGQRVTLRCSPRSGDLSVYWYQQSLDQGLQFLIQYYNGEERAKGNILERFSAQQFPDLHSELNLSSLELGDSALYFCASSYFDGETQYFGPGTRLLVL.

The chain is built from TRBV6-1 and TRBJ2-2; 10 nucleotides agree with TRBD1. The ends lost 8 bases at V and 6 bases at J; junction bases unmatched: 6. Germline V gene data show CDR1 as MNHNS and CDR2 as SASEGT. There are 14 residues in the CDR3. The CDR3 region is CASFRGQGSGELFF. CDR3 DNA: TGTGCCAGCTTTAGGGGACAGGGGTCCGGGGAGCTGTTTTTT.

The CDR3 DNA sequence: TGTGCCAGCAGCCGGGACACCCTAAGATCGAGCACCGGGGAGCTGTTTTTT. It yields the protein CASSRDTLRSSTGELFF. The V call is TRBV27, the J call TRBJ2-2; D may be TRBD1 (6 bases). Trimming cost V 6 bases and J 4 bases, with 21 bases left between them. The germline V gene has CDR1 MNHEY and CDR2 SMNVEV (reference sequence). The CDR3 runs 17 residues.

The chain combines TRBV14 with TRBJ2-1; 9 nucleotides match TRBD2. The germline CDR1 and CDR2 sequences are SGHDN and FVKESK. The CDR3 sequence is 16 residues long. Trimming at V came to 4 bases and at J to 4 bases, leaving 8 bases not matched to a gene. The CDR3 DNA sequence: TGTGCCAGCAGCCGTATAGCGGGAGCCCAGTACAATGAGCAGTTCTTC. Protein sequence: CASSRIAGAQYNEQFF.

Worth noting for this clone: Other DNA sequences in this sample translate to the same CDR3. The chain combines TRBV5-1 with TRBJ2-1; the match to TRBD2 covers 10 bases. With 0 bases clipped from V and 0 bases from J, the junction kept 3 bases outside the gene matches. The germline V gene has CDR1 SGHRS and CDR2 YFSETQ. CDR3 length: 17 residues. CDR3: CASSLGLAGSSYNEQFF. DNA for the CDR3: TGCGCCAGCAGCTTGGGACTAGCGGGTAGCTCCTACAATGAGCAGTTCTTC.

As for this clone: This specimen includes other DNA sequences encoding the same CDR3. V and J are TRBV5-1 and TRBJ2-1; D is unclear. V lost 0 bases to trimming and J lost 6 bases, with 7 bases between them. Germline V gives CDR1 SGHRS, CDR2 YFSETQ. The CDR3 is made up of 13 amino acids. CDR3 coding DNA: TGCGCCAGCAGCTTGGGACCGGGCAATGAGCAGTTCTTC. Residues: CASSLGPGNEQFF.

V gene TRBV18 combines with J gene TRBJ2-2, with 7 bases matching TRBD1. V lost 3 bases, J lost 1 base, and 5 bases stayed unmatched. The CDR3 loop spans 16 amino acids. Germline loops: CDR1 KGHSH, CDR2 LQKENI. DNA for the CDR3: TGTGCCAGCTCACCCCGACAGGGCCAGAACACCGGGGAGCTGTTTTTT. Amino acids: CASSPRQGQNTGELFF.

This chain links TRBV19 with TRBJ1-4; TRBD1 might be the D (5 bases). The length of the CDR3 is 15 residues. CDR1 is LNHDA, CDR2 SQIVND, per germline (reference sequence). The V gene lost 5 bases and the J gene lost 0 bases, with 10 bases spanning the gap. For the CDR3, the DNA is TGTGCCAGTAGTCTACAGGTTGCAACTAATGAAAAACTGTTTTTT. Translating it yields CASSLQVATNEKLFF.

The chain joins TRBV27 to TRBJ2-1; 9 positions match TRBD1. Trimming removed 5 bases from V and 8 bases from J; junction bases left unmatched: 7. This CDR3 is built from 14 residues. Germline CDR1 reads MNHEY; CDR2 reads SMNVEV (reference sequence). CDR3 loop: CASSADRGLHEQFF. CDR3 nucleotides: TGTGCCAGCAGTGCGGACAGGGGACTCCATGAGCAGTTCTTC.

The J gene is TRBJ2-7, the V gene TRBV19; 7 bases align to TRBD1. V was pared by 5 bases and J by 3 bases, with 4 bases of the junction left unmatched. The CDR3 totals 13 residues. Germline CDR1 reads LNHDA; CDR2 reads SQIVND (reference sequence). CDR3 residues: CASSSTGIYEQYF. The DNA for the CDR3 is TGTGCCAGTAGTTCGACAGGGATCTACGAGCAGTACTTC.

Concerning this clone: This sample also contains other DNA sequences that code for the same CDR3. The V and J genes are TRBV28 and TRBJ2-7, with no clear D. Trimming shortened V by 4 bases and J by 0 bases, and 4 bases separated the two germline ends. Germline V lookup: CDR1 MDHEN, CDR2 SYDVKM. CDR3 length: 12 amino acids. Here the CDR3 reads CASSSSSYEQYF. DNA of the CDR3: TGTGCCAGCAGTTCTAGCTCCTACGAGCAGTACTTC. Using reference TRBV28 and TRBJ2-7 for the parts outside the CDR3, the full variable domain is DVKVTQSSRYLVKRTGEKVFLECVQDMDHENMFWYRQDPGLGLRLIYFSYDVKMKEKGDIPEGYSVSREKKERFSLILESASTNQTSMYLCASSSSSYEQYFGPGTRLTVT.

The chain has TRBV5-4 and TRBJ1-2; D not resolved. Trimming shortened V by 5 bases and J by 3 bases, and 11 bases separated the two germline ends. CDR1 is SGHNT and CDR2 is YYREEE in the germline V gene (reference sequence). The CDR3 is made up of 13 amino acids. In DNA form, the CDR3 reads TGTGCCAGCAGTATGGATGTCTACTATGGCTACACCTTC. The encoded protein is CASSMDVYYGYTF.